A single sample is the source of the 29 T cell receptor beta chains below, sequenced in a study of shared clonotypes between healthy human individuals. Data came from immunoSEQ multiplex PCR; TCRdb stores just in-frame clones and leaves some out. Among 2 million to 2.5 million clones listed, just under 95% were seen once. Selected positively for CCR7 and CD45RO-negative, naive CD8 cells excluded terminally differentiated effector memory CD45RA+ cells. The sample consisted of naive CD8+ T cells sorted from blood. The receptors were sampled from a man aged 18 to 29 in good health.

The chain has TRBV2 and TRBJ2-1; 8 nucleotides line up with TRBD2. Germline V gene sequence: CDR1 SNHLY, CDR2 FYNNEI. V lost 5 bases, J lost 3 bases, and 6 bases stayed unmatched. The CDR3 contains 15 residues. The CDR3 sequence is CASSPSGGHYNEQFF. The DNA for the CDR3 is TGTGCCAGCAGTCCGAGCGGGGGACACTACAATGAGCAGTTCTTC.

This clone was seen a single time. The V and J genes are TRBV6-5 and TRBJ2-1, with D hard to call. With 6 bases removed from V and 7 bases from J, the gap between germline ends came to 10 bases. This CDR3 comprises 12 residues. CDR1 is MNHEY, CDR2 SVGAGI, per germline. Here the CDR3 DNA reads TGTGCCAGCAGATCTAGGTGGAATGAGCAGTTCTTC. This encodes CASRSRWNEQFF.

Turning to this clone: Other DNA sequences in the sample encode the same CDR3. J is TRBJ2-2 and V is TRBV27; possible D gene TRBD1, 6 bases. The germline CDR1 and CDR2 sequences are MNHEY and SMNVEV (reference sequence). V dropped 6 bases and J dropped 2 bases, with 10 bases sitting between them. CDR3 length: 14 residues. CDR3 DNA sequence: TGTGCCAGCAGCCTCGGGACAAACACCGGGGAGCTGTTTTTT. Its translation: CASSLGTNTGELFF.

The V call is TRBV4-3, the J call TRBJ2-1, with 9 bases matching TRBD1. V was clipped by 1 base and J by 3 bases; unmatched bases: 7. The CDR3 is 17 residues long. Germline CDR1 and CDR2: LGHNA and YSLEER. CDR3 loop: CASSQGVTGGFYNEQFF. The DNA for the CDR3 is TGCGCCAGCAGCCAAGGGGTCACAGGGGGCTTCTACAATGAGCAGTTCTTC.

The rearrangement uses TRBV7-9 and TRBJ2-5; D call uncertain. The CDR3 is 13 residues long. Germline V gene data show CDR1 as SEHNR and CDR2 as FQNEAQ (reference sequence). V lost 2 bases, J lost 3 bases, and 7 bases lay in between. The CDR3: CASSLLPEETQYF. The CDR3 bases are TGTGCCAGCAGCTTACTACCTGAAGAGACCCAGTACTTC.

V is TRBV19 and J is TRBJ1-4; 8 nucleotides agree with TRBD1. V lost 6 bases to trimming and J lost 8 bases; unmatched junction nucleotides: 8. Germline loops: CDR1 LNHDA, CDR2 SQIVND (reference sequence). The CDR3 has 14 amino acids. CDR3 sequence reads: CASRSDRADEKLFF. CDR3 in DNA: TGTGCCAGTAGGTCGGACAGGGCGGACGAAAAACTGTTTTTT.

A note on this clone: The identical CDR3 is also encoded by other nucleotide sequences in the sample. The chain carries TRBV27 and TRBJ2-7; the D gene is possibly TRBD1 (6 bases). Trimming removed 2 bases at V and 3 bases at J, with 11 bases between. The CDR3 contains 14 residues. CDR1 MNHEY and CDR2 SMNVEV come from the germline V gene (reference sequence). The CDR3 coding sequence is TGTGCCAGCAGTTTACAGGGGTTAGGCTACGAGCAGTACTTC. It codes for CASSLQGLGYEQYF.

V usage is TRBV18 and J usage is TRBJ2-7; TRBD2 matches 9 bases. Trimming removed 1 base from V and 7 bases from J; junction bases left unmatched: 8. The CDR3 contains 15 residues. Germline assignment: CDR1 KGHSH and CDR2 LQKENI. This chain's CDR3 is CASSPRSGRLWEQYF. CDR3 in DNA: TGTGCCAGCTCACCACGGAGCGGGAGGCTCTGGGAGCAGTACTTC.

The genes are TRBV2 and TRBJ2-2; D is unresolved. Germline lookup yields CDR1 SNHLY and CDR2 FYNNEI. The CDR3 contains 11 residues. Trimming removed 5 bases from V and 6 bases from J, with 4 bases in between. CDR3 DNA: TGTGCCAGCAGTTTATCCGGGGAGCTGTTTTTT. Encoded protein: CASSLSGELFF.

The chain employs TRBV6-1 and TRBJ2-1; 13 bases match TRBD2. CDR3 length equals 14 residues. Germline CDR1 is MNHNS and CDR2 is SASEGT. J gave up 9 bases and V 7 bases, and 6 bases lay outside the gene matches. CDR3 DNA: TGTGCCAGCAACACTAGCGGGGGGGATGGTGAGCAGTTCTTC. It codes for CASNTSGGDGEQFF.

In its sample, this clone was seen once. The chain carries TRBV5-1 and TRBJ2-2; 7 nucleotides match TRBD2. From germline, CDR1 is SGHRS and CDR2 YFSETQ. The CDR3 sequence is 16 residues long. V trimming: 0 bases; J trimming: 7 bases; junction bases outside the gene matches: 9. The CDR3: CASSLAAGELSGELFF. The CDR3 DNA follows: TGCGCCAGCAGCTTGGCTGCGGGAGAGCTGAGCGGGGAGCTGTTTTTT.

The J gene is TRBJ1-1, the V gene TRBV7-6; D is possibly TRBD1 (5 bases). Trimming removed 8 bases at V and 4 bases at J, with 14 bases between. From germline, CDR1 is SGHVS and CDR2 FNYEAQ. The CDR3 has 13 residues. The CDR3 nucleotides are TGTGCCAGCTCAGGTGGAGGGACCACTGAAGCTTTCTTT. Its translation: CASSGGGTTEAFF.

With regard to this clone: The same CDR3 arises from other DNA sequences in this sample as well. This CDR3 is CASSFRDSSYNEQFF. CDR3 nucleotides: TGTGCCAGCAGTTTTCGGGACAGCTCCTACAATGAGCAGTTCTTC. This chain joins TRBV28 and TRBJ2-1; 7 bases line up with TRBD1. V shed 3 bases and J 0 bases; nucleotides not matched to a gene: 2. Germline assignment: CDR1 MDHEN and CDR2 SYDVKM. There are 15 residues in the CDR3.

Note on this clone: In the same sample, other DNA sequences code for this CDR3. The V gene is TRBV19, the J gene TRBJ1-5; unclear D gene. Germline V gene sequence: CDR1 LNHDA, CDR2 SQIVND (reference sequence). V was cut by 1 base and J by 4 bases, with 2 bases left in between. This CDR3 has 12 residues. The CDR3 bases are TGTGCCAGTAGTATAGGAAATCAGCCCCAGCATTTT. Encoded protein: CASSIGNQPQHF.

This chain links TRBV2 with TRBJ2-4; D not certain. The V end lost 8 bases, the J end lost 2 bases, and 10 bases lay between the germline ends. The CDR3 consists of 13 residues. Germline loops: CDR1 SNHLY, CDR2 FYNNEI. The CDR3 spells CASFVGTKNIQYF. CDR3 in DNA: TGTGCCAGCTTTGTGGGGACCAAAAACATTCAGTACTTC.

A remark on this clone: This CDR3 is also generated by other DNA sequences in the sample. V usage is TRBV4-3 and J usage is TRBJ1-2; weak D call: TRBD1 (5 bases). Germline V gene lookup returns CDR1 LGHNA and CDR2 YSLEER. This CDR3 region has 14 residues. V shed 1 base and J shed 2 bases, with 8 bases lying between them. The CDR3 nucleotides are TGCGCCAGCAGCCAAGTTGAGGGGAACTATGGCTACACCTTC. The encoded protein is CASSQVEGNYGYTF.

In nucleotides, the CDR3 is TGTGCCAGCGCGATAATAGGAGGAGATACGCAGTATTTT. It translates to CASAIIGGDTQYF. The chain joins TRBV6-5 to TRBJ2-3, with D perhaps TRBD2 (5 bases). The V end lost 8 bases, the J end lost 5 bases, and 14 bases lay between the germline ends. Germline loops: CDR1 MNHEY, CDR2 SVGAGI. CDR3 length equals 13 residues.

The table lists this clone with a count of one. V is TRBV19 and J is TRBJ2-2; the D gene is possibly TRBD1 (6 bases). Germline CDR1 and CDR2: LNHDA and SQIVND (reference sequence). Trimming removed 7 bases at V and 1 base at J, with 13 bases between. The CDR3 has 15 residues. In DNA form, the CDR3 reads TGTGCCAGTACCTCATGGACAGAGAACACCGGGGAGCTGTTTTTT. Amino acids: CASTSWTENTGELFF. Variable domain in full (rest from reference TRBV19 and TRBJ2-2): DGGITQSPKYLFRKEGQNVTLSCEQNLNHDAMYWYRQDPGQGLRLIYYSQIVNDFQKGDIAEGYSVSREKKESFPLTVTSAQKNPTAFYLCASTSWTENTGELFFGEGSRLTVL.

The genes are TRBV6-5 and TRBJ2-1; D is undetermined. V dropped 7 bases and J dropped 7 bases, with 11 bases sitting between them. The CDR3 totals 12 residues. Germline V CDR1 and CDR2: MNHEY, SVGAGI. Written as DNA, the CDR3 is TGTGCCAGCACCAGTAATACGAATGAGCAGTTCTTC. It is translated as CASTSNTNEQFF.

The chain links TRBV7-8 to TRBJ2-7; TRBD1 is a possible D gene (6 bases). Trimming took off 5 bases at V and 3 bases at J, with 11 bases between the two ends. This CDR3 spans 13 amino acids. CDR1 is SGHVS and CDR2 is FQNEAQ in the germline V gene. The CDR3 bases are TGTGCCAGCAGCAGAAGGGGGTTCTACGAGCAGTACTTC. This translates into CASSRRGFYEQYF.

This chain links TRBV10-2 with TRBJ2-2, with D unclear. The CDR3 runs to 13 residues. Germline V gene sequence: CDR1 WSHSY, CDR2 SAAADI. Trimming took 4 bases from V and 7 from J, leaving 10 bases between them. CDR3 nucleotide sequence: TGCGCCAGCAGTGGGACCGGTGGCGGGGAGCTGTTTTTT. Protein sequence: CASSGTGGGELFF.

This chain joins TRBV6-6 and TRBJ2-1, with D unresolved. This CDR3 region has 11 residues. V lost 7 bases to trimming and J lost 8 bases, with 9 bases between them. The germline V gene has CDR1 MNHNY and CDR2 SVGAGI (reference sequence). CDR3 amino acids: CASTHGDEQFF. Here the CDR3 DNA reads TGTGCCAGCACCCACGGCGATGAGCAGTTCTTC.

The chain carries TRBV28 and TRBJ1-6, with a possible D match to TRBD1 (6 bases). Germline V lookup: CDR1 MDHEN, CDR2 SYDVKM. V lost 3 bases and J lost 6, with 9 bases in between. This CDR3 comprises 14 residues. The CDR3 sequence: CASSLPGVNSPLHF. The DNA for the CDR3 is TGTGCCAGCAGTTTGCCAGGGGTTAATTCACCCCTCCACTTT.

The rearrangement links TRBV7-8 to TRBJ1-1; D not certain. V lost 0 bases, J lost 0 bases, and 8 bases lay in between. The CDR3 totals 15 residues. In germline, CDR1 is SGHVS, CDR2 FQNEAQ. This CDR3 is CASSLAGGVNTEAFF. DNA for the CDR3: TGTGCCAGCAGCTTAGCTGGCGGGGTGAACACTGAAGCTTTCTTT.

The chain uses TRBV29-1 and TRBJ2-1; 10 bases align to TRBD2. Germline V CDR1 and CDR2: SQVTM, ANQGSEA. This CDR3 contains 17 residues. Trimming removed 5 bases from V and 0 bases from J; junction bases left unmatched: 10. CDR3 protein: CSVTNPASGSSYNEQFF. The CDR3, as DNA: TGCAGCGTTACAAACCCAGCTAGCGGGAGCTCCTACAATGAGCAGTTCTTC.

The rearrangement links TRBV29-1 to TRBJ2-1, with 7 bases identical to TRBD1. CDR1 is SQVTM, CDR2 ANQGSEA, per germline. Trimming at V came to 3 bases and at J to 0 bases, leaving 5 bases not matched to a gene. The CDR3 runs 15 residues. CDR3 amino acids: CSVDGGQSSYNEQFF. In DNA form, the CDR3 reads TGCAGCGTTGATGGGGGACAGAGCTCCTACAATGAGCAGTTCTTC.

The V gene is TRBV5-1, the J gene TRBJ2-1, with 7 bases aligning to TRBD2. Germline CDR1 SGHRS, CDR2 YFSETQ. The length of the CDR3 is 16 residues. The trim removed 3 bases at V and 1 base at J, leaving 7 bases unmatched. The CDR3 nucleotides are TGCGCCAGCAGCTCCGTTTTGCGGGGGTCCTACAATGAGCAGTTCTTC. Protein product: CASSSVLRGSYNEQFF. Full variable domain (remainder filled in from reference TRBV5-1 and TRBJ2-1): KAGVTQTPRYLIKTRGQQVTLSCSPISGHRSVSWYQQTPGQGLQFLFEYFSETQRNKGNFPGRFSGRQFSNSRSEMNVSTLELGDSALYLCASSSVLRGSYNEQFFGPGTRLTVL.

Turning to this clone: Different DNA sequences within this sample yield the same CDR3. J is TRBJ2-5 and V is TRBV5-6; D is ambiguous. This CDR3 contains 11 residues. Germline V gene data show CDR1 as SGHDT and CDR2 as YYEEEE. The V gene lost 3 bases and the J gene lost 5 bases, with 5 bases spanning the gap. CDR3 nucleotide sequence: TGTGCCAGCAGCTCACATGAGACCCAGTACTTC. Translated, it gives CASSSHETQYF.

The chain combines TRBV5-1 with TRBJ2-7; TRBD2 matches 7 bases. In germline, CDR1 is SGHRS, CDR2 YFSETQ. This CDR3 spans 15 amino acids. The junction had 3 bases not matched to a gene; V was cut back by 0 bases and J by 0 bases. The CDR3 DNA sequence: TGCGCCAGCAGCTTGGGGGAGGGTGACTCCTACGAGCAGTACTTC. It yields the protein CASSLGEGDSYEQYF.